This TCR beta chain was recovered during a study of blood T cell repertoires in COVID-19. Study details: The analysed material was cDNA or gDNA that came from T cells, B-cell-depleted T cells, or PBMCs.

V lost 8 bases, J lost 0 bases, and 13 bases lay in between. Germline CDR1 SGHTA, CDR2 FQGNSA. The CDR3 runs to 14 residues. Study members were between about 18 and 100 years old and lived in 20 to 30 US regions. Repertoires were generated with immunoSEQ multiplex PCR, while TCRdb's copy carries only in-frame clones and drops some. The data contain under 250,000 clones, 85% of them singletons. Sequencing input: PBMCs or T cells enriched from blood (not recorded which). This clonotype was obtained from a woman aged 45-60 years with acute COVID-19. The rearrangement links TRBV7-2 to TRBJ1-2; perhaps TRBD1 as D (5 bases). The CDR3 here is CASQEGSSNYGYTF. CDR3 bases: TGTGCCAGCCAGGAGGGGAGTTCTAACTATGGCTACACCTTC.